The rows below give T cell receptor beta chains drawn from one sample of a study of patients and donors after allogeneic stem cell transplantation. Using its own MiXCR run on the RT-PCR reads, TCRdb lists one record per CDR3 protein. The sample lists 12,000 or so distinct CDR3 sequences; around 27% were seen once. Sequences were obtained from blood, either unsorted or a sorted T cell fraction (not recorded which). The receptors here all came from a human donor who was either an allogeneic HSCT recipient or a stem cell or donor lymphocyte infusion donor (not recorded which). It is not recorded whose cells these are; they may come from a transplant donor. Each CDR3 is given with its conserved first and last residue. A D gene is named only where the DNA matches it firmly.

V gene: TRBV9
D gene: .
CDR3 protein: CASSVSGGSGNTIYF

V gene: TRBV6-5
D gene: .
CDR3 protein: CASSVRDNNSPLHF

V gene: TRBV4-1
D gene: TRBD1
CDR3 protein: CASSPGQVSGNTIYF

V gene: TRBV6-6
D gene: .
CDR3 protein: CASSQGQPQHF

V gene: TRBV7-2
D gene: .
CDR3 protein: CASSLVVGYNSPLHF

V gene: TRBV4-3
D gene: TRBD2
CDR3 protein: CASSRGNSGSGGELFF

V gene: TRBV12-3/TRBV12-4
D gene: .
CDR3 protein: CASSTRGGYTF

V gene: TRBV18
D gene: TRBD1
CDR3 protein: CASSRDRAFPLHF

V gene: TRBV5-4
D gene: TRBD1
CDR3 protein: CASSLAVTGEAGELFF

V gene: TRBV5-4
D gene: .
CDR3 protein: CASSYGNQETQYF

V gene: TRBV11-2
D gene: TRBD1
CDR3 protein: CASTLDRRSTEAFF

V gene: TRBV18
D gene: .
CDR3 protein: CASSPRPARGTEAFF

V gene: TRBV30
D gene: TRBD1
CDR3 protein: CAWSVRDRGPQPQHF

V gene: TRBV20-1
D gene: TRBD1
CDR3 protein: CSARDPGGNTEAFF

V gene: TRBV12-3/TRBV12-4
D gene: TRBD1
CDR3 protein: CASRDRVTYNEQFF

V gene: TRBV19
D gene: TRBD1
CDR3 protein: CASSFRDRNTEAFF

V gene: TRBV28
D gene: .
CDR3 protein: CASSFSAGSNQPQHF

V gene: TRBV5-1
D gene: TRBD1
CDR3 protein: CASSSGQGRETQYF

V gene: TRBV28
D gene: .
CDR3 protein: CASNPGALDNSPLHF

V gene: TRBV20-1
D gene: TRBD1
CDR3 protein: CSAHKTGGNTEAFF

V gene: TRBV9
D gene: TRBD2
CDR3 protein: CASSVATSGSLYEQYF

V gene: TRBV7-9
D gene: .
CDR3 protein: CASSFQGAEQYF

V gene: TRBV29-1
D gene: TRBD2
CDR3 protein: CSGQTSGFPYEQYF

V gene: TRBV7-2
D gene: TRBD1
CDR3 protein: CASSLAPGQGNTGELFF

V gene: TRBV29-1
D gene: .
CDR3 protein: CSIRDGNTEAFF

V gene: TRBV6-5
D gene: .
CDR3 protein: CASSYRTRGETQYF

V gene: TRBV7-9
D gene: .
CDR3 protein: CASSLESAPRGYTF

V gene: TRBV9
D gene: .
CDR3 protein: CASSAGVDTQYF

V gene: TRBV12-3/TRBV12-4
D gene: .
CDR3 protein: CASSPRTRETQYF

V gene: TRBV7-2
D gene: .
CDR3 protein: CASSLGLDQTGTTEAFF

V gene: TRBV20-1
D gene: .
CDR3 protein: CSARNRRGNGYTF

V gene: TRBV27
D gene: .
CDR3 protein: CASSLYYRDNEQFF

V gene: TRBV7-8
D gene: TRBD2
CDR3 protein: CASSLGRLPGLAALSSYNEQFF

V gene: TRBV2
D gene: .
CDR3 protein: CASSVIKGPSPLHF

V gene: TRBV12-3/TRBV12-4
D gene: .
CDR3 protein: CASSFGLQGGLFSNQPQHF

V gene: TRBV6-2/TRBV6-3
D gene: TRBD2
CDR3 protein: CASRTSGQETQYF

V gene: TRBV7-8
D gene: TRBD2
CDR3 protein: CASSRLAETYNEQFF

V gene: TRBV7-7
D gene: TRBD1
CDR3 protein: CASSTDRDRRTDTQYF

V gene: TRBV27
D gene: .
CDR3 protein: CASSSAIFYNSPLHF

V gene: TRBV5-1
D gene: TRBD1
CDR3 protein: CASSQQGREEKLFF

V gene: TRBV18
D gene: TRBD1
CDR3 protein: CASSPLGQAPSGYTF

V gene: TRBV9
D gene: .
CDR3 protein: CASSVGFSNEQFF

V gene: TRBV7-9
D gene: .
CDR3 protein: CASSSTVNEQYF

V gene: TRBV4-1
D gene: TRBD1
CDR3 protein: CASSPRDRGNTEAFF

V gene: TRBV19
D gene: .
CDR3 protein: CASSMDVSNYGYTF

V gene: TRBV15
D gene: .
CDR3 protein: CATSLGGTGNQPQHF

V gene: TRBV3-1
D gene: .
CDR3 protein: CASSQRAVNEKLFF

V gene: TRBV15
D gene: .
CDR3 protein: CATSRGEATTYNEQFF

V gene: TRBV7-6
D gene: .
CDR3 protein: CASRPGTRTNEKLFF

V gene: TRBV12-3/TRBV12-4
D gene: .
CDR3 protein: CASSLGGSNQPQHF